Listed below are T cell receptor beta chains from one sample, sequenced in a study of blood T cell repertoires in COVID-19. Libraries were prepared by immunoSEQ multiplex PCR; TCRdb keeps only in-frame clonotypes and omits some of them. The table records around 160,000 clones, around 90% of them present only once. Source material: PBMCs or T cells enriched from blood (not recorded which). Every receptor here comes from a woman between 40 and 50 years old who had been exposed to COVID-19. The CDR3 runs from the conserved cysteine through the conserved F or W. Fields, in order: clone size, V gene, D gene, J gene, CDR3 DNA, CDR3 protein. The D gene is left open where the match is weak. Size values are once, few and many counts, or a class for expanded clones, and some rows have none.

clone size: NA
V gene: TRBV3-1/TRBV3-2
D gene: TRBD2
J gene: TRBJ2-3
CDR3 DNA: TGTGCCAGCAGCCAAGATAGGCATCCGGGACTAGCGGGGAATACGCAGTATTTT
CDR3 protein: CASSQDRHPGLAGNTQYF

clone size: NA
V gene: TRBV11-3
D gene: TRBD1
J gene: TRBJ1-1
CDR3 DNA: TGTGCCAGCAGCTTAGGGACAGGCGCAGAAGCTTTCTTT
CDR3 protein: CASSLGTGAEAFF

clone size: NA
V gene: TRBV7-9
D gene: NA
J gene: TRBJ2-7
CDR3 DNA: TGTGCCAGCAGCTTTTCGCCGGGTCACTACGAGCAGTACTTC
CDR3 protein: CASSFSPGHYEQYF

clone size: once
V gene: TRBV7-9
D gene: TRBD1
J gene: TRBJ1-1
CDR3 DNA: TGTGCCAGCAGCTTAGATGGGGACAGGCAAGCTTTCTTT
CDR3 protein: CASSLDGDRQAFF

clone size: NA
V gene: TRBV4-3
D gene: NA
J gene: TRBJ1-5
CDR3 DNA: TGCGCCAGCAGCCCCGGGTCTGGCAATCAGCCCCAGCATTTT
CDR3 protein: CASSPGSGNQPQHF

clone size: NA
V gene: TRBV28
D gene: NA
J gene: TRBJ1-2
CDR3 DNA: TGTGCCAGCAGTCCTCCTCGACAGGCCTACTATGGCTACACCTTC
CDR3 protein: CASSPPRQAYYGYTF

clone size: NA
V gene: TRBV27
D gene: TRBD2
J gene: TRBJ2-2
CDR3 DNA: TGTGCCAGCAGATCCCGGACTAGGGGACCCACTAACACCGGGGAGCTGTTTTTT
CDR3 protein: CASRSRTRGPTNTGELFF

clone size: NA
V gene: TRBV5-6
D gene: NA
J gene: TRBJ1-2
CDR3 DNA: TGTGCCAGCAGCTTGACAACACTACGGGGCTATGGCTACACCTTC
CDR3 protein: CASSLTTLRGYGYTF

clone size: NA
V gene: TRBV27
D gene: TRBD1
J gene: TRBJ1-2
CDR3 DNA: TGTGCCAGCAGTGGCCGTCCGGGACAGAAAGTACATGGCTACACCTTC
CDR3 protein: CASSGRPGQKVHGYTF

clone size: NA
V gene: TRBV5-1
D gene: TRBD1
J gene: TRBJ2-7
CDR3 DNA: TGCGCCAGCAGCTCAAGACAGGGGGCAAACGAGCAGTACTTC
CDR3 protein: CASSSRQGANEQYF

clone size: NA
V gene: TRBV3-1/TRBV3-2
D gene: TRBD2
J gene: TRBJ2-1
CDR3 DNA: TGTGCCAGCAGCCTGGGTCTAGCGGTCGGCAATGAGCAGTTCTTC
CDR3 protein: CASSLGLAVGNEQFF

clone size: once
V gene: TRBV19
D gene: TRBD1
J gene: TRBJ2-5
CDR3 DNA: TGTGCCAGTCGACCCGGGACAGGGGGCCGGGAGACCCAGTACTTC
CDR3 protein: CASRPGTGGRETQYF

clone size: NA
V gene: TRBV2
D gene: NA
J gene: TRBJ1-1
CDR3 DNA: TGTGCCAGCAGTTTGCTAACAGGAACAAACACTGAAGCTTTCTTT
CDR3 protein: CASSLLTGTNTEAFF

clone size: NA
V gene: TRBV5-5
D gene: NA
J gene: TRBJ2-5
CDR3 DNA: TGTGCCAGCAGCTTGTGGACGGGGGAGACCCAGTACTTC
CDR3 protein: CASSLWTGETQYF

clone size: NA
V gene: TRBV19
D gene: NA
J gene: TRBJ2-1
CDR3 DNA: TGTGCCAGTAGCAGGGGGGAGAATGAGCAGTTCTTC
CDR3 protein: CASSRGENEQFF

clone size: NA
V gene: TRBV28
D gene: NA
J gene: TRBJ1-1
CDR3 DNA: TGTGCCAGCAGTTTACCAGGGCGGATTAACACTGAAGCTTTCTTT
CDR3 protein: CASSLPGRINTEAFF

clone size: NA
V gene: TRBV3-1/TRBV3-2
D gene: TRBD2
J gene: TRBJ2-3
CDR3 DNA: TGTGCCAGCAGCCTCCAGACTAGCGGGGACGGGTATCGATCCCCCACAGATACGCAGTATTTT
CDR3 protein: CASSLQTSGDGYRSPTDTQYF

clone size: NA
V gene: TRBV7-2
D gene: NA
J gene: TRBJ2-2
CDR3 DNA: TGTGCCAGCAGCTTTTCCGGACAGAACACCGGGGAGCTGTTTTTT
CDR3 protein: CASSFSGQNTGELFF

clone size: NA
V gene: TRBV19
D gene: NA
J gene: TRBJ1-5
CDR3 DNA: TGTGCCAGTAGTATAAGGAGGGGAGGGCTGGAAAATCAGCCCCAGCATTTT
CDR3 protein: CASSIRRGGLENQPQHF

clone size: NA
V gene: TRBV6-4
D gene: TRBD2
J gene: TRBJ2-1
CDR3 DNA: TGTGCCAGCAGCCCCACGACTAGCGGGAGGGGCAATGAGCAGTTCTTC
CDR3 protein: CASSPTTSGRGNEQFF

clone size: NA
V gene: TRBV27
D gene: TRBD2
J gene: TRBJ2-1
CDR3 DNA: TGTGCCAGCGGGGGACTAGCGGGAGTAAATGAGCAGTTCTTC
CDR3 protein: CASGGLAGVNEQFF

clone size: NA
V gene: TRBV5-1
D gene: TRBD2
J gene: TRBJ2-1
CDR3 DNA: TGCGCCAGCAGCCTCGGGACTAGCCTTGGGGATGAGCAGTTCTTC
CDR3 protein: CASSLGTSLGDEQFF

clone size: NA
V gene: TRBV7-9
D gene: NA
J gene: TRBJ2-2
CDR3 DNA: TGTGCCAGCAGCTTTAGGCCCCGGGTAACGCACACCGGGGAGCTGTTTTTT
CDR3 protein: CASSFRPRVTHTGELFF

clone size: NA
V gene: TRBV30
D gene: NA
J gene: TRBJ1-5
CDR3 DNA: TGTGCCTGGAGTCGGGATAGAGGGCAGGGAGGCCAGCCCCAGCATTTT
CDR3 protein: CAWSRDRGQGGQPQHF

clone size: NA
V gene: TRBV6-5
D gene: NA
J gene: TRBJ2-7
CDR3 DNA: TGTGCCAGCAGTTACTCGACTAGCTCCTACGAGCAGTACTTC
CDR3 protein: CASSYSTSSYEQYF

clone size: once
V gene: TRBV29-1
D gene: NA
J gene: TRBJ1-5
CDR3 DNA: TGCAGCGTTGAGTTGGGCGGCAATCAGCCCCAGCATTTT
CDR3 protein: CSVELGGNQPQHF

clone size: NA
V gene: TRBV7-9
D gene: NA
J gene: TRBJ1-4
CDR3 DNA: TGTGCCAGCAGCCCCCCACGGCAGGGAAATGAAAAACTGTTTTTT
CDR3 protein: CASSPPRQGNEKLFF

clone size: NA
V gene: TRBV10-2
D gene: NA
J gene: TRBJ1-5
CDR3 DNA: TGCGCCAGCAGTCCCTGGGGGGAAAATCAGCCCCAGCATTTT
CDR3 protein: CASSPWGENQPQHF